One sample yielded the 27 T cell receptor beta chains listed below, sequenced in a study of immune heterogeneity within non-small cell lung tumors. Genomic DNA extracted from bulk tumor tissue served as template. A total of roughly 620 ng was used per sample. Biopsies, several per primary tumor and spaced far apart, were collected during surgery. Surgery that was curative in intent was performed on patients with untreated, newly diagnosed non-small cell lung cancer. TCR beta CDR3 amplification used multiplex PCR with 32 V and 13 J primers. One entry per CDR3 protein, called by TCRdb with MiXCR from the multiplex PCR reads. The data contain about 16,000 distinct CDR3 sequences, approximately 30% of them singletons. Source material: lung tumor tissue. The receptors shown here come from a woman between 50 and 59 years old with non-small cell lung cancer.

This clonotype was seen ten or more times. The gene calls are TRBV3-1 and TRBJ2-2; no definite D call. V lost 1 base and J 4 bases, leaving 10 bases between the germline ends. Germline loops: CDR1 LGHDT, CDR2 YNNKEL (reference sequence). This CDR3 comprises 15 residues. The chain's CDR3 is CASSQAGVGTGELFF. The CDR3 DNA reads TGTGCCAGCAGCCAAGCGGGTGTTGGCACCGGGGAGCTGTTTTTT.

This clonotype was counted many times. V is TRBV7-6 and J is TRBJ2-5; 13 bases are a match to TRBD2. The trim removed 5 bases at V and 5 bases at J, leaving 11 bases unmatched. This CDR3 is built from 17 residues. The germline V gene encodes CDR1 SGHVS and CDR2 FNYEAQ. CDR3 residues: CASSPGRGLAGEETQYF. CDR3 DNA sequence: TGTGCCAGCAGCCCCGGTCGCGGACTAGCGGGAGAGGAGACCCAGTACTTC.

This clonotype has ten or more counts. The V call is TRBV4-1, the J call TRBJ1-5; D may be TRBD1 (5 bases). V was trimmed by 1 base and J by 4 bases, leaving 17 bases between them. The germline V gene encodes CDR1 MGHRA and CDR2 YSYEKL. The CDR3 contains 17 residues. CDR3 bases: TGCGCCAGCAGCCAAGGGTGGCAGGCCAACAGGAATCAGCCCCAGCATTTT. Translation: CASSQGWQANRNQPQHF.

This clonotype showed up many times. This chain uses TRBV12-3 or TRBV12-4 with TRBJ1-4; D is undetermined. This CDR3 is 15 amino acids long. The ends were cut back, 5 bases at V and 0 bases at J, with 10 bases in the middle. The CDR3 DNA reads TGTGCCAGCAGTCGACACTTTGCAACTAATGAAAAACTGTTTTTT. Encoded protein: CASSRHFATNEKLFF.

The V gene is TRBV19, the J gene TRBJ2-7; 14 nucleotides align to TRBD2. CDR1 is LNHDA, CDR2 SQIVND, per germline (reference sequence). The CDR3 contains 14 residues. With V trimmed by 3 bases and J by 6 bases, 1 base remained unmatched. The CDR3 DNA follows: TGTGCCAGTAGTATCGGACTAGCGGGGGGCGAGCAGTACTTC. This gives the protein CASSIGLAGGEQYF.

Ten or more counts support this clonotype. The chain joins TRBV18 to TRBJ1-5, with unresolved D. V gave up 4 bases and J gave up 5 bases, with 9 bases separating them. The CDR3 contains 13 residues. Germline V CDR1 and CDR2: KGHSH, LQKENI. The CDR3, as DNA: TGTGCCAGCTCACTGAGCAGAGATCAGCCCCAGCATTTT. Its translation: CASSLSRDQPQHF.

The chain has TRBV5-6 and TRBJ2-7; TRBD1 agrees at 7 bases. The germline CDR1 and CDR2 sequences are SGHDT and YYEEEE. Losses at the gene ends were 6 bases for V and 0 bases for J; bases not matched to a gene: 6. This CDR3 contains 14 residues. CDR3 coding DNA: TGTGCCAGCATCTACCGACAGGGCTCCTACGAGCAGTACTTC. Translation: CASIYRQGSYEQYF.

This rearrangement joins TRBV5-1 to TRBJ2-5; 11 bases are a match to TRBD1. CDR1 SGHRS and CDR2 YFSETQ come from the germline V gene. This CDR3 is 15 amino acids long. With V trimmed by 4 bases and J by 5 bases, 7 bases remained unmatched. In DNA form, the CDR3 reads TGCGCCAGCAGCCCCGGACAGGGGGCGCGTGAGACCCAGTACTTC. This translates into CASSPGQGARETQYF.

The V call is TRBV20-1, the J call TRBJ1-4, with D uncertain. CDR1 and CDR2 from the germline V gene are DFQATT and SNEGSKA (reference sequence). The length of the CDR3 is 11 residues. The V gene lost 5 bases and the J gene lost 7 bases, with 8 bases spanning the gap. The CDR3 DNA follows: TGCAGTGCTCCCGACCGTGAAAAACTGTTTTTT. Protein: CSAPDREKLFF.

This clonotype occurred a few times. The rearrangement uses TRBV12-3 or TRBV12-4 and TRBJ2-7; TRBD1 aligns across 8 bases. After removal of 1 base from V and 1 base from J, the junction contained 3 bases not matched to a gene. The CDR3 runs 15 residues. The CDR3 DNA reads as TGTGCCAGCAGTTTAGAAGGGACAGGATCCTACGAGCAGTACTTC. Protein: CASSLEGTGSYEQYF.

This clonotype was recorded many times. The V and J genes are TRBV27 and TRBJ2-7, with D tentatively TRBD2 (7 bases). Germline V gene data show CDR1 as MNHEY and CDR2 as SMNVEV (reference sequence). The germline V and J ends were trimmed by 1 base and 4 bases, with 17 bases remaining between them. The CDR3 is made up of 16 amino acids. In DNA, the CDR3 is TGTGCCAGCAGTTTATACCCACAGGGAGGGCTTTACGAGCAGTACTTC. Its translation: CASSLYPQGGLYEQYF.

This clonotype was found a few times. Here the CDR3 reads CASSPNAGGNTIYF. Written as DNA, the CDR3 is TGCGCCAGCAGCCCGAACGCCGGTGGAAACACCATATATTTT. The rearrangement joins TRBV5-1 to TRBJ1-3; the D is unclear. This CDR3 is 14 amino acids long. Germline CDR1 SGHRS, CDR2 YFSETQ. With 4 bases removed from V and 3 bases from J, the gap between germline ends came to 11 bases.

A word on this clonotype: Possible read error: a much larger clone is one base away. V gene TRBV7-3 combines with J gene TRBJ2-2; 7 bases fit TRBD2. The CDR3 runs to 15 residues. With V trimmed by 5 bases and J by 6 bases, 9 bases remained unmatched. Germline V gene sequence: CDR1 SGHTA, CDR2 FQGTGA. CDR3 sequence: CASSTKAGVSGELFF. DNA for the CDR3: TGTGCCAGCAGCACAAAGGCGGGGGTTTCCGGGGAGCTGTTTTTT. Variable domain in full (rest from reference TRBV7-3 and TRBJ2-2): GAGVSQTPSNKVTEKGKYVELRCDPISGHTALYWYRQSLGQGPEFLIYFQGTGAADDSGLPNDRFFAVRPEGSVSTLKIQRTERGDSAVYLCASSTKAGVSGELFFGEGSRLTVL.

This clonotype was picked up a small number of times. The CDR3 spells CASIIVVGGTEAFF. DNA for the CDR3: TGTGCCAGTATTATTGTGGTTGGGGGCACTGAAGCTTTCTTT. V and J are TRBV19 and TRBJ1-1; D is possibly TRBD1 (5 bases). Per the germline V gene, CDR1 is LNHDA and CDR2 is SQIVND (reference sequence). Trimming left V 7 bases short and J 4 bases short, with 16 bases between. This CDR3 comprises 14 residues. The full variable domain, with the rest looked up from reference TRBV19 and TRBJ1-1, is DGGITQSPKYLFRKEGQNVTLSCEQNLNHDAMYWYRQDPGQGLRLIYYSQIVNDFQKGDIAEGYSVSREKKESFPLTVTSAQKNPTAFYLCASIIVVGGTEAFFGQGTRLTVV.

This clonotype was counted ten times or more. The CDR3 reads CATSRDGMERQFF. DNA for the CDR3: TGTGCCACCAGCAGAGATGGAATGGAGAGGCAGTTCTTC. The chain has TRBV15 and TRBJ2-1; D is undetermined. From germline, CDR1 is LNHNV and CDR2 YYDKDF (reference sequence). The ends were cut back, 0 bases at V and 12 bases at J, with 12 bases in the middle. The CDR3 is made up of 13 amino acids.

For this clonotype: This clone may be a read error of a much larger clone one base away. V is TRBV7-8 and J is TRBJ2-2; the D is unclear. Trimming removed 4 bases from V and 5 bases from J, with 11 bases in between. The CDR3 has 14 amino acids. Germline CDR1 reads SGHVS; CDR2 reads FQNEAQ. CDR3 sequence reads: CASSSFGFTGELFF. CDR3 bases: TGTGCCAGCAGCTCTTTCGGGTTTACCGGGGAGCTGTTTTTT.

This clonotype appeared a few times. This chain connects TRBV28 to TRBJ1-2; tentatively, D is TRBD1 (5 bases). Germline V gene sequence: CDR1 MDHEN, CDR2 SYDVKM. The germline V and J ends were trimmed by 6 bases and 6 bases, with 32 bases remaining between them. The CDR3 is 19 residues long. For the CDR3, the DNA is TGTGCCAGCAGCGCGAGCGGGGTGTCGACAGCGGCGACGAGGGATGGCTACACCTTC. It yields the protein CASSASGVSTAATRDGYTF.

The chain links TRBV7-3 to TRBJ1-6; 8 bases are a match to TRBD1. The CDR3 spans 18 residues. J was trimmed by 4 bases and V by 1 base; bases with no gene match: 9. From germline, CDR1 is SGHTA and CDR2 FQGTGA. CDR3 sequence reads: CASSLKGVWTGYNSPLHF. The CDR3 coding sequence is TGTGCCAGCAGCTTAAAGGGGGTGTGGACAGGGTATAATTCACCCCTCCACTTT.

This clonotype was seen repeatedly, ten times or more. V and J are TRBV6-1 and TRBJ1-1, with 8 nucleotides matching TRBD1. Per the germline V gene, CDR1 is MNHNS and CDR2 is SASEGT. This CDR3 comprises 15 residues. Trimming took 6 bases from V and 0 from J; bases not matched to a gene: 6. The CDR3 reads CASRVSGQVNTEAFF. The CDR3 coding sequence is TGTGCCAGCAGAGTTTCGGGACAGGTGAACACTGAAGCTTTCTTT.

The rearrangement links TRBV6-2 or TRBV6-3 to TRBJ1-5; 10 bases map to TRBD1. Germline V gene data show CDR1 as MNHEY and CDR2 as SVGEGT. This CDR3 is built from 14 residues. V was pared by 5 bases and J by 2 bases, with 0 bases of the junction left unmatched. CDR3 DNA sequence: TGTGCCAGCAGTGGGACAGGGGGCAATCAGCCCCAGCATTTT. This gives the protein CASSGTGGNQPQHF.

This clonotype was recorded at least ten times. The V gene is TRBV6-1, the J gene TRBJ1-5, with TRBD1 identical over 7 bases. V was pared by 0 bases and J by 5 bases, with 4 bases of the junction left unmatched. This CDR3 has 15 amino acids. CDR1 and CDR2 from the germline V gene are MNHNS and SASEGT. This chain's CDR3 is CASSEAQGNYQPQHF. In nucleotides, the CDR3 is TGTGCCAGCAGTGAAGCACAGGGGAACTATCAGCCCCAGCATTTT.

The chain is built from TRBV7-9 and TRBJ2-7, with 9 nucleotides matching TRBD2. Germline assignment: CDR1 SEHNR and CDR2 FQNEAQ (reference sequence). The V and J ends lost 5 bases and 2 bases, in that order; junction bases with no gene match: 10. The CDR3 is 16 residues long. The CDR3 sequence: CASSPRRLADTYEQYF. The CDR3 DNA reads TGTGCCAGCAGCCCACGACGACTAGCGGATACCTACGAGCAGTACTTC. Using reference TRBV7-9 and TRBJ2-7 for the parts outside the CDR3, the full variable domain is DTGVSQNPRHKITKRGQNVTFRCDPISEHNRLYWYRQTLGQGPEFLTYFQNEAQLEKSRLLSDRFSAERPKGSFSTLEIQRTEQGDSAMYLCASSPRRLADTYEQYFGPGTRLTVT.

The gene calls are TRBV9 and TRBJ2-5; the match to TRBD2 covers 10 bases. The length of the CDR3 is 14 residues. Germline lookup yields CDR1 SGDLS and CDR2 YYNGEE. V trimming: 4 bases; J trimming: 6 bases; junction bases outside the gene matches: 6. DNA for the CDR3: TGTGCCAGCAGCCGAAGACTAGCGGGCCAGACCCAGTACTTC. Encoded protein: CASSRRLAGQTQYF.

This clonotype came up a few times. This chain connects TRBV6-2 or TRBV6-3 to TRBJ1-4; D gene unclear. CDR1 is MNHEY, CDR2 SVGEGT, per germline. This CDR3 has 14 residues. The V end was cut by 6 bases, the J end by 8 bases, with 16 bases between. CDR3 nucleotides: TGTGCCAGCAGCCAACTGCGAGGGAGAGAAAAACTGTTTTTT. It encodes CASSQLRGREKLFF.

This clonotype is labeled medium-sized. The genes are TRBV12-3 or TRBV12-4 and TRBJ1-2; possible D gene TRBD1, 6 bases. The CDR3 consists of 11 residues. Trimming removed 6 bases from V and 5 bases from J, with 7 bases in between. CDR3 coding DNA: TGTGCCAGCAGCACAGGGTATGGCTACACCTTC. Translated: CASSTGYGYTF.

This clonotype was seen ten or more times. V and J are TRBV4-1 and TRBJ1-3, with D unresolved. V lost 0 bases and J lost 0, with 6 bases in between. Germline CDR1 MGHRA, CDR2 YSYEKL. The CDR3 has 15 residues. CDR3: CASSQEPYSGNTIYF. The CDR3 DNA reads TGCGCCAGCAGCCAAGAACCCTACTCTGGAAACACCATATATTTT.

Within the sample, this clonotype is medium-sized. V usage is TRBV5-1 and J usage is TRBJ1-2, with 7 nucleotides matching TRBD1. Per germline, CDR1 SGHRS and CDR2 YFSETQ. The CDR3 has 15 residues. The ends lost 0 bases at V and 5 bases at J; junction bases unmatched: 7. CDR3 bases: TGCGCCAGCAGCTTGGCCACAGGGGACTTGTATGGCTACACCTTC. Translated, it gives CASSLATGDLYGYTF. The entire variable domain, with the rest obtained from reference TRBV5-1 and TRBJ1-2, is as follows: KAGVTQTPRYLIKTRGQQVTLSCSPISGHRSVSWYQQTPGQGLQFLFEYFSETQRNKGNFPGRFSGRQFSNSRSEMNVSTLELGDSALYLCASSLATGDLYGYTFGSGTRLTVV.